The 15 T cell receptor beta chains reported below all come from one sample, sequenced in a study of T cells after yellow fever vaccination. One entry per CDR3 protein, called by TCRdb with MiXCR from the 5' RACE reads. The sample records 170,000 or so distinct CDR3 sequences, about 6.2% being singletons. Sequencing used CD4+ T cells sorted from PBMCs, obtained on the day of the first yellow fever vaccination. The source of these receptors is a man aged 18 to 29 who received the YFV17D yellow fever vaccine.

This clonotype appeared a few times. The chain joins TRBV18 to TRBJ1-6; D is ambiguous. Germline V gene data show CDR1 as KGHSH and CDR2 as LQKENI. V was pared by 2 bases and J by 6 bases, with 8 bases between. This CDR3 has 14 residues. The CDR3 loop is CASSPTNSNSPLHF. CDR3 nucleotide sequence: TGTGCCAGCTCACCAACTAACAGTAATTCACCCCTCCACTTT.

This clonotype was recorded many times. The rearrangement links TRBV4-2 to TRBJ2-3; 9 positions match TRBD2. Per the germline V gene, CDR1 is LGHNA and CDR2 is YNFKEQ. V was clipped by 2 bases and J by 2 bases; unmatched bases: 2. The CDR3 runs 15 residues. The CDR3 is CASSQLAGDTDTQYF. The CDR3 region has the DNA TGTGCCAGCAGCCAATTAGCGGGGGACACAGATACGCAGTATTTT.

This clonotype was seen a few times. This chain connects TRBV6-1 to TRBJ2-6, with 7 bases lining up with TRBD2. Losses at the gene ends were 3 bases for V and 0 bases for J; bases not matched to a gene: 14. In germline, CDR1 is MNHNS, CDR2 SASEGT. This CDR3 comprises 20 residues. CDR3 residues: CASSDLSRRGIPSGANVLTF. The DNA for the CDR3 is TGTGCCAGCAGTGATCTTTCTCGGCGGGGGATACCCTCTGGGGCCAACGTCCTGACTTTC.

For this clonotype: This sequence may be a read error, since a much larger clone differs from it by one base. The chain is built from TRBV28 and TRBJ2-4, with D possibly matching TRBD1 (5 bases). The CDR3 has 11 amino acids. The germline gives CDR1 MDHEN, CDR2 SYDVKM. Deletions cut 10 bases from V and 9 bases from J, with 13 bases between. This chain's CDR3 is CANKGARIQYF. Here the CDR3 DNA reads TGTGCCAACAAAGGGGCCCGCATTCAGTACTTC.

This clonotype was picked up many times. The V and J genes are TRBV6-5 and TRBJ2-3; 12 positions match TRBD2. V lost 6 bases and J lost 4; bases outside the gene matches: 8. The CDR3 has 16 residues. CDR1 is MNHEY, CDR2 SVGAGI, per germline. The CDR3 DNA follows: TGTGCCAGCAGAACCCTAGCGGGGGGGCGATCAGATACGCAGTATTTT. Encoded protein: CASRTLAGGRSDTQYF.

CDR3 in DNA: TGCGCCAGCAGCCAAGAGGATCAGGGCTTGAATGGCTACACCTTC. Protein: CASSQEDQGLNGYTF. The genes are TRBV4-3 and TRBJ1-2, with D possibly matching TRBD1 (5 bases). Germline values: CDR1 LGHNA, CDR2 YSLEER. V lost 0 bases to trimming and J lost 6 bases, with 14 bases between them. The CDR3 runs 15 residues.

This clonotype has at least ten counts. The J gene is TRBJ2-3, the V gene TRBV7-2; TRBD2 aligns across 8 bases. Germline lookup yields CDR1 SGHTA and CDR2 FQGNSA. CDR3 length: 16 residues. Losses at the gene ends were 1 base for V and 0 bases for J; bases not matched to a gene: 3. CDR3 in amino acids: CASSLVGGGSTDTQYF. Here the CDR3 DNA reads TGTGCCAGCAGCTTAGTCGGGGGGGGTAGCACAGATACGCAGTATTTT.

The rearrangement joins TRBV3-1 to TRBJ1-1, with D possibly TRBD1 on 5 matching bases. The CDR3 extends over 15 amino acids. CDR1 is LGHDT, CDR2 YNNKEL, per germline (reference sequence). Trimming shortened V by 0 bases and J by 3 bases, and 11 bases separated the two germline ends. The CDR3 is CASSQDKGLYTEAFF. The CDR3 bases are TGTGCCAGCAGCCAAGATAAGGGGTTATACACTGAAGCTTTCTTT.

Many counts were recorded for this clonotype. This chain joins TRBV5-1 and TRBJ1-5; D possibly corresponds to TRBD1 (5 bases). The CDR3 contains 17 residues. The ends were cut back, 2 bases at V and 5 bases at J, with 20 bases in the middle. Germline CDR1 and CDR2: SGHRS and YFSETQ. This chain's CDR3 is CASSLWGAGFDDQPQHF. CDR3 nucleotide sequence: TGCGCCAGCAGCTTATGGGGAGCAGGGTTTGATGATCAGCCCCAGCATTTT.

V gene TRBV4-2 combines with J gene TRBJ1-1; D is possibly TRBD1 (5 bases). The CDR3 is 14 residues long. Germline lookup yields CDR1 LGHNA and CDR2 YNFKEQ. The V and J ends lost 4 bases and 1 base respectively, with 10 bases between them. CDR3 loop: CASSPSTANTEAFF. The CDR3 DNA sequence: TGTGCCAGCAGCCCTTCGACAGCGAACACTGAAGCTTTCTTT.

This clonotype was seen many times. This chain joins TRBV20-1 and TRBJ2-7; D gene unclear. The CDR3 is made up of 15 amino acids. Trimming removed 2 bases at V and 2 bases at J, with 16 bases between. In germline, CDR1 is DFQATT, CDR2 SNEGSKA (reference sequence). CDR3 coding DNA: TGCAGTGCTAGAAATTCAGAACTTGCTCCCTACGAGCAGTACTTC. It codes for CSARNSELAPYEQYF.

This clonotype was recorded many times. The J gene is TRBJ2-1, the V gene TRBV7-9; D is uncertain. Between the trimmed V and J ends, which lost 6 bases and 5 bases, there was a span of 8 bases. CDR1 SEHNR and CDR2 FQNEAQ come from the germline V gene (reference sequence). This CDR3 has 12 residues. The CDR3 spells CASRWDNNEQFF. In DNA form, the CDR3 reads TGTGCCAGCAGGTGGGATAACAATGAGCAGTTCTTC.

This clonotype was seen at least ten times. V gene TRBV11-2 combines with J gene TRBJ2-1; D gene unclear. The CDR3 is 14 amino acids. Germline CDR1 reads SGHAT; CDR2 reads FQNNGV. V dropped 5 bases and J dropped 7 bases, with 15 bases sitting between them. The DNA of the CDR3 is TGTGCCAGCAGCCATGCGGTGCCAAGGAATGAGCAGTTCTTC. It specifies CASSHAVPRNEQFF.

This clonotype has just a few counts. The chain uses TRBV7-9 and TRBJ1-1; D is possibly TRBD1 (6 bases). V shed 1 base and J shed 6 bases, with 9 bases lying between them. Looked up from germline, CDR1 is SEHNR and CDR2 is FQNEAQ (reference sequence). This CDR3 is built from 13 residues. The CDR3 sequence is CASSLGGGSEAFF. The CDR3 DNA sequence: TGTGCCAGCAGCTTAGGAGGGGGTTCTGAAGCTTTCTTT.

This clonotype was recorded at least ten times. The genes are TRBV5-1 and TRBJ2-7; D tentatively fits TRBD1 or TRBD2 (5 bases each). Germline V gene sequence: CDR1 SGHRS, CDR2 YFSETQ. The CDR3 is 14 residues long. Deletions cut 4 bases from V and 0 bases from J, with 11 bases between. CDR3: CASSLSGSSYEQYV. For the CDR3, the DNA is TGCGCCAGCAGCCTATCAGGGAGCTCCTACGAGCAGTACGTC.